These 11 T cell receptor beta chains were sequenced from one sample in a study of cytomegalovirus exposure and HLA in healthy donors. Primers: 60 Vbeta forward and 13 Jbeta reverse. Sequencing used immunoSEQ multiplex PCR; TCRdb keeps in-frame clones, though not all of them. The data contain fewer than 200,000 clones, less than 90% of them singletons. The sequenced material came from PBMCs. The receptors were gathered from a man aged 25 to 40 in good health and CMV-seronegative.

The chain employs TRBV5-6 and TRBJ1-5; D uncertain. V lost 2 bases and J 3 bases, leaving 3 bases between the germline ends. Per germline, CDR1 SGHDT and CDR2 YYEEEE. The CDR3 has 12 residues. CDR3 coding DNA: TGTGCCAGCAGCTTCTCCAATCAGCCCCAGCATTTT. Translated: CASSFSNQPQHF.

The V and J genes are TRBV6-1 and TRBJ2-2; 7 positions match TRBD1. CDR3 length equals 15 residues. J gave up 4 bases and V 5 bases, and 7 bases lay outside the gene matches. CDR1 and CDR2 from the germline V gene are MNHNS and SASEGT. As DNA, the CDR3 is TGTGCCAGCAGTTTCCGACAGGGCAGCACCGGGGAGCTGTTTTTT. As protein: CASSFRQGSTGELFF.

This clone was counted a single time. This sequence joins TRBV27 and TRBJ1-1; the match to TRBD1 covers 7 bases. Looked up from germline, CDR1 is MNHEY and CDR2 is SMNVEV (reference sequence). J lost 1 base, V lost 3 bases, and 2 bases had no gene match. The CDR3 extends over 14 amino acids. CDR3 protein: CASSFNRGNTEAFF. The CDR3 bases are TGTGCCAGCAGTTTCAACAGGGGGAACACTGAAGCTTTCTTT.

The rearrangement uses TRBV2 and TRBJ1-3, with TRBD1 matching over 9 bases. The CDR3 is 14 amino acids. In germline, CDR1 is SNHLY, CDR2 FYNNEI. Trimming took 1 base from V and 6 from J; bases not matched to a gene: 1. DNA of the CDR3: TGTGCCAGCAGTGAAGGGACAGGGGAAAACACCATATATTTT. It translates to CASSEGTGENTIYF.

This sequence joins TRBV4-1 and TRBJ2-2; the match to TRBD2 covers 7 bases. Trimming cost V 1 base and J 0 bases; bases outside gene matches: 5. The CDR3 consists of 17 residues. Germline CDR1 and CDR2: MGHRA and YSYEKL. CDR3 sequence reads: CASSQVHGLANTGELFF. The DNA for the CDR3 is TGCGCCAGCAGCCAAGTCCACGGACTAGCGAACACCGGGGAGCTGTTTTTT.

The chain joins TRBV10-3 to TRBJ2-5, with TRBD2 matching 13 bases. With V trimmed by 11 bases and J by 2 bases, 8 bases remained unmatched. Germline V gene lookup returns CDR1 ENHRY and CDR2 SYGVKD. This CDR3 comprises 15 residues. CDR3 region: CAVGLAGDWQETQYF. In DNA form, the CDR3 reads TGTGCCGTCGGACTAGCGGGGGATTGGCAAGAGACCCAGTACTTC.

The chain combines TRBV7-3 with TRBJ2-3, with 12 bases matching TRBD2. The germline gives CDR1 SGHTA, CDR2 FQGTGA. V was pared by 3 bases and J by 5 bases, with 3 bases of the junction left unmatched. The CDR3 consists of 15 residues. The CDR3 DNA follows: TGTGCCAGCAGCTTGACTAGCGGGAGCGGAGATACGCAGTATTTT. This encodes CASSLTSGSGDTQYF. Looking up the rest from reference TRBV7-3 and TRBJ2-3 gives the full variable domain: GAGVSQTPSNKVTEKGKYVELRCDPISGHTALYWYRQSLGQGPEFLIYFQGTGAADDSGLPNDRFFAVRPEGSVSTLKIQRTERGDSAVYLCASSLTSGSGDTQYFGPGTRLTVL.

The V and J genes are TRBV5-1 and TRBJ1-1; 7 bases align to TRBD1. The CDR3 consists of 15 residues. V was pared by 0 bases and J by 0 bases, with 2 bases of the junction left unmatched. CDR1 SGHRS and CDR2 YFSETQ come from the germline V gene. The CDR3 nucleotides read TGCGCCAGCAGCTTGGGGGGGACAGTGAACACTGAAGCTTTCTTT. The encoded protein is CASSLGGTVNTEAFF. The entire variable domain, with the rest obtained from reference TRBV5-1 and TRBJ1-1, is as follows: KAGVTQTPRYLIKTRGQQVTLSCSPISGHRSVSWYQQTPGQGLQFLFEYFSETQRNKGNFPGRFSGRQFSNSRSEMNVSTLELGDSALYLCASSLGGTVNTEAFFGQGTRLTVV.

The rearrangement uses TRBV5-1 and TRBJ2-5; D gene ambiguous. V was clipped by 0 bases and J by 3 bases, with 9 bases between them. Germline CDR1 is SGHRS and CDR2 is YFSETQ. The CDR3 consists of 14 residues. DNA for the CDR3: TGCGCCAGCAGCTTGGGAGACTTAGAAGAGACCCAGTACTTC. Translation: CASSLGDLEETQYF. The whole variable domain, filled in from reference TRBV5-1 and TRBJ2-5, reads KAGVTQTPRYLIKTRGQQVTLSCSPISGHRSVSWYQQTPGQGLQFLFEYFSETQRNKGNFPGRFSGRQFSNSRSEMNVSTLELGDSALYLCASSLGDLEETQYFGPGTRLLVL.

V gene TRBV25-1 combines with J gene TRBJ1-6; 7 nucleotides align to TRBD1. CDR3 length equals 15 residues. CDR1 is MGHDK and CDR2 is SYGVNS in the germline V gene. Trimming at V came to 5 bases and at J to 7 bases, leaving 8 bases not matched to a gene. The CDR3 DNA reads TGTGCCAGCAGTCCACAGACAGGGTTGAATTCACCCCTCCACTTT. This encodes CASSPQTGLNSPLHF.

This chain joins TRBV28 and TRBJ1-5, with 8 bases identical to TRBD1. After removal of 6 bases from V and 3 bases from J, the junction contained 4 bases not matched to a gene. CDR1 and CDR2 from the germline V gene are MDHEN and SYDVKM. The CDR3 extends over 14 amino acids. Here the CDR3 DNA reads TGTGCCAGCAGAGGACAGGGAAACAATCAGCCCCAGCATTTT. Protein: CASRGQGNNQPQHF.